A selection of T cell receptor beta chains follows, all from one sample in a study of cytomegalovirus exposure and HLA in healthy donors. The assay was immunoSEQ multiplex PCR, and TCRdb's table has in-frame clones only and misses some. Altogether about 130,000 clones are present, 65% to 75% being singletons, with the ten largest covering less than 4%. Sequenced: PBMCs. These receptors came from a man in his forties in good health and CMV-seropositive. Both conserved end residues are part of each CDR3. D genes are given only for firm matches. Expanded clones get a size class; other rows say once, few or many, or leave the size out.

clone size	CDR3 length	V gene	J gene	D gene	CDR3 DNA	CDR3 protein
.	16	TRBV19	TRBJ1-1	TRBD1	TGTGCCAGTAGTACTTGGACAGGGGGCGAGAACACTGAAGCTTTCTTT	CASSTWTGGENTEAFF
.	14	TRBV7-6	TRBJ2-5	.	TGTGCCAGCAGCCCGCAAACCGTCGGGGAGACCCAGTACTTC	CASSPQTVGETQYF
.	14	TRBV6-5	TRBJ1-1	.	TGTGCCAGCAGCCTCGACAGCCTGAACACTGAAGCTTTCTTT	CASSLDSLNTEAFF
once	16	TRBV19	TRBJ1-5	.	TGTGCCAGTAGTATCCCTCCAGGGGCGTCCAATCAGCCCCAGCATTTT	CASSIPPGASNQPQHF
few	15	TRBV7-2	TRBJ2-2	TRBD1	TGTGCCAGCAGCACTTCCGGGACAGAGACCGGGGAGCTGTTTTTT	CASSTSGTETGELFF
.	14	TRBV7-6	TRBJ1-6	TRBD1	TGTGCCAGCAGCTCACAGGGGTATAATTCACCCCTCCACTTT	CASSSQGYNSPLHF
.	15	TRBV9	TRBJ1-5	.	TGTGCCAGCAGCCCCTTGGAGGGATCCAATCAGCCCCAGCATTTT	CASSPLEGSNQPQHF
.	14	TRBV7-2	TRBJ2-7	.	TGTGCCAGCAGCCCGCGACTAAGCGGCTACGAGCAGTACTTC	CASSPRLSGYEQYF
.	16	TRBV14	TRBJ2-5	TRBD1	TGTGCCAGCAGCCAAGATTTCGGAAGGGGGCGGGAGACCCAGTACTTC	CASSQDFGRGRETQYF
.	14	TRBV5-6	TRBJ1-3	TRBD1	TGTGCCAGCAGCTTGGGACAGGGGAGAAACACCATATATTTT	CASSLGQGRNTIYF
.	15	TRBV2	TRBJ2-3	TRBD2	TGTGCCACCAGGTTGGCTAGCGGGAGGGGTGGTACGCAGTATTTT	CATRLASGRGGTQYF
.	11	TRBV29-1	TRBJ2-1	.	TGCAGCGTTGAATCAGGGAATGAGCAGTTCTTC	CSVESGNEQFF
.	16	TRBV13	TRBJ2-1	.	TGTGCCAGCAGCTTAGGGGGCCAGAGCTCCTACAATGAGCAGTTCTTC	CASSLGGQSSYNEQFF
.	13	TRBV7-9	TRBJ2-3	.	TGTGCCAGCAGCTTAGCGGGAGAAGATACGCAGTATTTT	CASSLAGEDTQYF
.	11	TRBV6-6	TRBJ2-5	.	TGTGCCAGCGGGCGAGAAGAGACCCAGTACTTC	CASGREETQYF
medium-sized	16	TRBV21-1	TRBJ1-6	.	TGTGCCAGCAGCGACCGGGACAGGGACAGTAGTTCACCCCTCCACTTT	CASSDRDRDSSSPLHF
few	14	TRBV6-5	TRBJ1-1	.	TGTGCCAGCAGTTACTCCTCAGGGCCCTATGAAGCTTTCTTT	CASSYSSGPYEAFF
.	16	TRBV6-5	TRBJ1-2	.	TGTGCCAGCAGTTACTCCTATGATGCGCTGGACTATGGCTACACCTTC	CASSYSYDALDYGYTF
few	13	TRBV2	TRBJ1-1	.	TGTGCCTCGAACCCCAATCCAGGCACTGAAGCTTTCTTT	CASNPNPGTEAFF
few	14	TRBV9	TRBJ1-1	TRBD1	TGTGCCAGCAGCGGAAGACAGGGGGGCACTGAAGCTTTCTTT	CASSGRQGGTEAFF
.	12	TRBV29-1	TRBJ2-5	.	TGCAGCGTTGCTCGCGCGGGGGAGACCCAGTACTTC	CSVARAGETQYF
.	14	TRBV5-1	TRBJ1-2	.	TGCGCCAGCAGCTTGGGGCAGGGTGGCTATGGCTACACCTTC	CASSLGQGGYGYTF
.	16	TRBV10-1	TRBJ2-5	TRBD2	TGCGCCAGCAGTCTTATAGCGGGAGCCCCCGCCTCTGAGCAGTACTTC	CASSLIAGAPASEQYF
.	16	TRBV6-6	TRBJ2-3	TRBD2	TGTGCCAGCATCAAAGGGACTAGCGGGGTCACAGATACGCAGTATTTT	CASIKGTSGVTDTQYF
once	15	TRBV11-2	TRBJ2-5	TRBD2	TGTGCCAGCAGCCTCCCAACTAGCGGGCCTGTGGCCCAGTACTTC	CASSLPTSGPVAQYF
.	13	TRBV19	TRBJ2-5	.	TGTGCCAGTAGTCTCTCGGACCAAGAGACCCAGTACTTC	CASSLSDQETQYF
.	15	TRBV6-5	TRBJ1-1	.	TGTGCCAGCAGTCCAATGACAGGCAGGGGCACTGAAGCTTTCTTT	CASSPMTGRGTEAFF
.	13	TRBV5-4	TRBJ1-2	.	TGTGCCAGCAGCTTGGGAGGGAACTATGGCTACACCTTC	CASSLGGNYGYTF
.	17	TRBV9	TRBJ2-7	TRBD2	TGTGCCAGCAGCGTAGAATCCCCGGGGGGGCTTAGGTACGAGCAGTACTTC	CASSVESPGGLRYEQYF
.	12	TRBV19	TRBJ1-3	.	TGTGCCAGTGAGGGCTCTGGAAACACCATATATTTT	CASEGSGNTIYF
.	15	TRBV7-8	TRBJ1-4	TRBD1	TGTGCCAGCAGACTCCACCGGGACAGGGCGGGAAAACTGTTTTTT	CASRLHRDRAGKLFF
few	16	TRBV5-1	TRBJ2-7	.	TGCGCCAGCAGACCTGTCGGGACTGCTTCCACCTACGAGCAGTACTTC	CASRPVGTASTYEQYF
.	15	TRBV19	TRBJ2-7	.	TGTGCCAGTAGTCTCCTCAGGGGCCCCGTGGGGGAGCAGTACTTC	CASSLLRGPVGEQYF
.	15	TRBV6-6	TRBJ2-2	TRBD1	TGTGCCAGCAGGCGGGGACAGGGTCGAACCGGGGAGCTGTTTTTT	CASRRGQGRTGELFF
.	16	TRBV4-2	TRBJ2-7	TRBD1	TGTGCCAGCAGCCAAGATAGGGGACAGGGGAAAAACGAGCAGTACTTC	CASSQDRGQGKNEQYF
.	16	TRBV5-1	TRBJ2-2	.	TGCGCCAGCAGCTTGGCACAAAGATCCTCCACCGGGGAGCTGTTTTTT	CASSLAQRSSTGELFF
.	15	TRBV25-1	TRBJ2-5	.	TGTGCCAGCAGTGCTATCATGCTCTACGGAGGGACCCAGTACTTC	CASSAIMLYGGTQYF
.	15	TRBV11-2	TRBJ1-1	.	TGTGCCAGCAGCTTAGTTGCCACAAAGAACACTGAAGCTTTCTTT	CASSLVATKNTEAFF
.	15	TRBV14	TRBJ1-2	.	TGTGCCAGCAGCCAAGAACTAGGACAGAACTATGGCTACACCTTC	CASSQELGQNYGYTF
.	14	TRBV2	TRBJ1-5	.	TGTGCCAGCAGGACACGAATTTATGATCAGCCCCAGCATTTT	CASRTRIYDQPQHF